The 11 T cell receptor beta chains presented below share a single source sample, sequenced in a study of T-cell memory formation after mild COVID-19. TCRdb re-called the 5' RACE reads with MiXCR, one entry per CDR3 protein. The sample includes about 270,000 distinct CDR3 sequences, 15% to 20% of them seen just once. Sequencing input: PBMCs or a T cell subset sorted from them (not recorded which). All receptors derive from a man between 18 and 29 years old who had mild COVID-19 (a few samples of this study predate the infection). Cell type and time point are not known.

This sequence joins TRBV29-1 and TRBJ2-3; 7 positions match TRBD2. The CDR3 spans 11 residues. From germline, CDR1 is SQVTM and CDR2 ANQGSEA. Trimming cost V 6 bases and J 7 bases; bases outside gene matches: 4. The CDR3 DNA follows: TGCAGCGTCCGCGGGGGAAATACGCAGTATTTT. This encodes CSVRGGNTQYF.

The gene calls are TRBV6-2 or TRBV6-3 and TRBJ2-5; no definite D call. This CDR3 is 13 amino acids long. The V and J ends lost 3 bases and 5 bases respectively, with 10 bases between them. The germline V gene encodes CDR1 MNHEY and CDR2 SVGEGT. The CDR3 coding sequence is TGTGCCAGCAGTTATGGGGTGAGGGAGACCCAGTACTTC. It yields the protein CASSYGVRETQYF.

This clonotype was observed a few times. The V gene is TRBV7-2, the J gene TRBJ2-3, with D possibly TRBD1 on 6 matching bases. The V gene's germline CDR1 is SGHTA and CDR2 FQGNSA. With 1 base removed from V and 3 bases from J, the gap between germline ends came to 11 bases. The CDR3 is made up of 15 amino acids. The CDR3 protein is CASSLGVRGTDTQYF. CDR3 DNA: TGTGCCAGCAGCTTAGGAGTCAGGGGTACAGATACGCAGTATTTT.

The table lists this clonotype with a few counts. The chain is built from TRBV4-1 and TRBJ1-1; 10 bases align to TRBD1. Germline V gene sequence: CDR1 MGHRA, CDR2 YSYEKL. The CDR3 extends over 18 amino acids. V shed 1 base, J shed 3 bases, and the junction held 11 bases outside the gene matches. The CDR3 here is CASSQGPGQGYSDTEAFF. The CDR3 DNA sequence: TGCGCCAGCAGCCAAGGACCGGGACAGGGGTATTCGGACACTGAAGCTTTCTTT.

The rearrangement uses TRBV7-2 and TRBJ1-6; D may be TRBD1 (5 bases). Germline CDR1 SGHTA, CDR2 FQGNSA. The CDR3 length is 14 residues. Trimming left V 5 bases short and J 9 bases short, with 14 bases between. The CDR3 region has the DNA TGTGCCAGCAGCCCATCCTCGGGGGTTTCACCCCTCCACTTT. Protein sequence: CASSPSSGVSPLHF.

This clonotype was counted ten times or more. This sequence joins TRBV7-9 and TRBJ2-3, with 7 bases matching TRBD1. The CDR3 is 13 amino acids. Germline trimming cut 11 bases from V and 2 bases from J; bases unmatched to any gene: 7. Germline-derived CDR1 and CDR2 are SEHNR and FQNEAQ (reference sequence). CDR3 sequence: CAGLRGPTDTQYF. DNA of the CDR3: TGTGCCGGGCTGAGGGGGCCCACAGATACGCAGTATTTT.

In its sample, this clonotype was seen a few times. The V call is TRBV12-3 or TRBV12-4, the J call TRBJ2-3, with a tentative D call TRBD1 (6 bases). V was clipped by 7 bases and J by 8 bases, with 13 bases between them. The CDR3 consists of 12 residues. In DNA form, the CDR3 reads TGTGCCAGCACCCCGGACAGTGGTACGCAGTATTTT. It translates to CASTPDSGTQYF.

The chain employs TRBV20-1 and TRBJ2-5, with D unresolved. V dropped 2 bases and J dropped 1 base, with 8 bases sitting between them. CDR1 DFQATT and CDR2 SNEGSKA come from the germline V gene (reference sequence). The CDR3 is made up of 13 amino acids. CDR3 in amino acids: CSARLDLQETQYF. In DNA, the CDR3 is TGCAGTGCTAGACTCGATCTCCAAGAGACCCAGTACTTC.

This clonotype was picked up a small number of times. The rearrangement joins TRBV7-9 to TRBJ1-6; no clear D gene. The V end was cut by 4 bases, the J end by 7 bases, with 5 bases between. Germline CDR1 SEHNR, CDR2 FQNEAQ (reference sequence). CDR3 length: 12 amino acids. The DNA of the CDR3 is TGTGCCAGCAGCTCTCTAAATTCACCCCTCCACTTT. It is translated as CASSSLNSPLHF.

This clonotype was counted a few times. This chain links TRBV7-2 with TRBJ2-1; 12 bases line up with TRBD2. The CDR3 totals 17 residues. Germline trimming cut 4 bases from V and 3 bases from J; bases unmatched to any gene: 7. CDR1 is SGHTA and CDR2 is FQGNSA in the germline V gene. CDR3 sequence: CASSSRLAGDLYNEQFF. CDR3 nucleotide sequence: TGTGCCAGCAGCTCAAGACTAGCGGGGGACCTCTACAATGAGCAGTTCTTC.

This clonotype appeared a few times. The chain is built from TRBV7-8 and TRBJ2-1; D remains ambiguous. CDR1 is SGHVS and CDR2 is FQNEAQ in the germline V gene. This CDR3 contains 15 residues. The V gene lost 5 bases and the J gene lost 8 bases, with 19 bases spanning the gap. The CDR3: CASSHLPGDRHEQFF. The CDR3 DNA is TGTGCCAGCAGCCACCTTCCAGGAGATCGGCATGAGCAGTTCTTC. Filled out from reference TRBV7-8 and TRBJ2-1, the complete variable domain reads GAGVSQSPRYKVAKRGQDVALRCDPISGHVSLFWYQQALGQGPEFLTYFQNEAQLDKSGLPSDRFFAERPEGSVSTLKIQRTQQEDSAVYLCASSHLPGDRHEQFFGPGTRLTVL.